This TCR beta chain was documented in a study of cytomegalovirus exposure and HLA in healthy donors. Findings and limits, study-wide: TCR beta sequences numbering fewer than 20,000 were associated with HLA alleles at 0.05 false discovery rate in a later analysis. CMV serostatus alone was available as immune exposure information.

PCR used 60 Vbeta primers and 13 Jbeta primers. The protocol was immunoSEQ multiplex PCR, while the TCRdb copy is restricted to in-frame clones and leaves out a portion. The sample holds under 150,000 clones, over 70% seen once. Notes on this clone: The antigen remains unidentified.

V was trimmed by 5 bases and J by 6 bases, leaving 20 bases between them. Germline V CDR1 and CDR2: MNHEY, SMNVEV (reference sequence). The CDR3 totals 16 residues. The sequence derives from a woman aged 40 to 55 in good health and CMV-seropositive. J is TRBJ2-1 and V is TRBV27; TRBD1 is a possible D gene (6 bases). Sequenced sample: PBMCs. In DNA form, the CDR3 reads TGTGCCAGCAGTACCCGGACAGCTCTTGTTAGCAATGAGCAGTTCTTC. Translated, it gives CASSTRTALVSNEQFF.